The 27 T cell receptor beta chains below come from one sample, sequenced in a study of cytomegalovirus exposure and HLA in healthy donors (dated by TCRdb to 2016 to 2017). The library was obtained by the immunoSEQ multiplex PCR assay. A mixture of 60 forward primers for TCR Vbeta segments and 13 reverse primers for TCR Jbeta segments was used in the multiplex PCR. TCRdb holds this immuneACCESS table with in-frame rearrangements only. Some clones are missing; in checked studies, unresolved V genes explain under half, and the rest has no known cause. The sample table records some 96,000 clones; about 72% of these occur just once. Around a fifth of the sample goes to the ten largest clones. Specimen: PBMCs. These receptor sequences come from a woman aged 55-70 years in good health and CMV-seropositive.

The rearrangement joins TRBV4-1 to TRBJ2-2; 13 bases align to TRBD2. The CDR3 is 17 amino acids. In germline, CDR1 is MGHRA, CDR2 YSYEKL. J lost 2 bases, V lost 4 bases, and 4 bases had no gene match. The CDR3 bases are TGCGCCAGCAGCCCAGGACTAGCGGGAGTTAACACCGGGGAGCTGTTTTTT. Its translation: CASSPGLAGVNTGELFF.

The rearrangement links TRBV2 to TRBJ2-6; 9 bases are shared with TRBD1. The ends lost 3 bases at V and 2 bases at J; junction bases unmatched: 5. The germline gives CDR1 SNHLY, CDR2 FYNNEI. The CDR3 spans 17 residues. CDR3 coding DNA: TGTGCCAGCAGTGAGCGGGGACAGGGTCCTGGGGCCAACGTCCTGACTTTC. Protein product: CASSERGQGPGANVLTF.

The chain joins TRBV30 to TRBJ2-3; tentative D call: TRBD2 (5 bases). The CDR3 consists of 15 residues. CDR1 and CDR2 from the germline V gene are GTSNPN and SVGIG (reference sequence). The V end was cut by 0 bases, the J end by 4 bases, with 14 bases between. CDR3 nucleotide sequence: TGTGCCTGGAGTGTAGATCCGGGATACTCAGATACGCAGTATTTT. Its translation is CAWSVDPGYSDTQYF.

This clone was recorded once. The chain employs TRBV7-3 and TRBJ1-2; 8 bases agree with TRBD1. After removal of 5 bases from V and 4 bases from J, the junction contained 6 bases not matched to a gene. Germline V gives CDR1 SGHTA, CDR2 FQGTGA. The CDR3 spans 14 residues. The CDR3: CASSNPGTGYGYTF. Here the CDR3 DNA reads TGTGCCAGCAGCAACCCGGGGACAGGCTATGGCTACACCTTC.

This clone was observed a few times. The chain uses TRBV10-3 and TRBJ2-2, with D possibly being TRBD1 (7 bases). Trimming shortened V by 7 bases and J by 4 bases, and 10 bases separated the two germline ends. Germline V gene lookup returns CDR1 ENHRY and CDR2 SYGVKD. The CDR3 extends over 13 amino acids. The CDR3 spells CAINRGGTGELFF. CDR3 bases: TGTGCCATCAACAGGGGAGGCACCGGGGAGCTGTTTTTT.

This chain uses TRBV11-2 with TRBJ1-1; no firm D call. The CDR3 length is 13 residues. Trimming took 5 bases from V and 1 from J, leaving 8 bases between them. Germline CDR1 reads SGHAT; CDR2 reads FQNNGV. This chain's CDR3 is CASSLRENTEAFF. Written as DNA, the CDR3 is TGTGCCAGCAGCCTGCGGGAGAACACTGAAGCTTTCTTT.

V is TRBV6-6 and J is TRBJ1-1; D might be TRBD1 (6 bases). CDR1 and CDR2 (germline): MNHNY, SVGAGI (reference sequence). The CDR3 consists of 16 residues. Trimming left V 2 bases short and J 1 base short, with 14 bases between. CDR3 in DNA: TGTGCCAGCAGTTACGGGGGCAGGGCTTCGAACACTGAAGCTTTCTTT. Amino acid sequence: CASSYGGRASNTEAFF.

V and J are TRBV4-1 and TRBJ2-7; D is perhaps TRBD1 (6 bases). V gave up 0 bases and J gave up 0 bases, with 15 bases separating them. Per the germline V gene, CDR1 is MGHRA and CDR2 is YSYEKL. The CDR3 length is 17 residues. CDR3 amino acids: CASSQDMTGRSSYEQYF. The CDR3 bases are TGCGCCAGCAGCCAAGATATGACAGGAAGAAGCTCCTACGAGCAGTACTTC.

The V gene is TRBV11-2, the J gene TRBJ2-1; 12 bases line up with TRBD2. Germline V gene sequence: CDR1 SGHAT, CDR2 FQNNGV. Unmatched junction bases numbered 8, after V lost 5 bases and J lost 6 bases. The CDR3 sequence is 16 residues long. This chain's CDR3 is CASSPPGLAGSNEQFF. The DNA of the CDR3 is TGTGCCAGCAGCCCTCCCGGACTAGCGGGGAGCAATGAGCAGTTCTTC. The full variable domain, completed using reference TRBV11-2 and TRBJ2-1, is EAGVAQSPRYKIIEKRQSVAFWCNPISGHATLYWYQQILGQGPKLLIQFQNNGVVDDSQLPKDRFSAERLKGVDSTLKIQPAKLEDSAVYLCASSPPGLAGSNEQFFGPGTRLTVL.

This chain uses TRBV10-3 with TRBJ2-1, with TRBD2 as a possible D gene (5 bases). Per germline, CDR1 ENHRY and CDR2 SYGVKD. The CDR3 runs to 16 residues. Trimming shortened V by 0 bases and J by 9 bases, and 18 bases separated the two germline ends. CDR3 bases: TGTGCCATCAGTGAGTCGTTGTGGCCGGTTGAGGGTGAGCAGTTCTTC. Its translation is CAISESLWPVEGEQFF.

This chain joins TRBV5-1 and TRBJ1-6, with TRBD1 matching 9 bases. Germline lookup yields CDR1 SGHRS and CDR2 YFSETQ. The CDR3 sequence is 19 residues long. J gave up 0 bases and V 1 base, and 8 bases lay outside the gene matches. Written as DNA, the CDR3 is TGCGCCAGCAGCTTGACAGGGGGCTACTCCCCCTCCTATAATTCACCCCTCCACTTT. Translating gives CASSLTGGYSPSYNSPLHF.

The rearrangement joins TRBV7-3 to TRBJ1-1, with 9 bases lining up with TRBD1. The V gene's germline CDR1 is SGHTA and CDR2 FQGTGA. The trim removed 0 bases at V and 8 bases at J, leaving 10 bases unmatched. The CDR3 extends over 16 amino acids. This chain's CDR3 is CASSLTSGTGKVEAFF. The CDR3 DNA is TGTGCCAGCAGCTTAACCTCCGGGACAGGGAAAGTAGAAGCTTTCTTT.

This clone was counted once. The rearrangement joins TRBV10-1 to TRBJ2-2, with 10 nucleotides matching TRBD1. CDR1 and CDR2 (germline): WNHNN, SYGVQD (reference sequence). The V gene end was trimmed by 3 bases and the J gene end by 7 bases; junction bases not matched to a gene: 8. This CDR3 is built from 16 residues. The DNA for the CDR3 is TGCGCCAGCAGTGATCCGGGACAGGGGATCGGCGGGGAGCTGTTTTTT. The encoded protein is CASSDPGQGIGGELFF.

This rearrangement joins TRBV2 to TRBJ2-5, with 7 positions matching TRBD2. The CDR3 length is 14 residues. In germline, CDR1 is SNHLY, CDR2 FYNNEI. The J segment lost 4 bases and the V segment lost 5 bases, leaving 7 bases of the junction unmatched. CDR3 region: CASSSGTLGETQYF. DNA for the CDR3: TGTGCCAGCAGTAGCGGGACCCTCGGAGAGACCCAGTACTTC.

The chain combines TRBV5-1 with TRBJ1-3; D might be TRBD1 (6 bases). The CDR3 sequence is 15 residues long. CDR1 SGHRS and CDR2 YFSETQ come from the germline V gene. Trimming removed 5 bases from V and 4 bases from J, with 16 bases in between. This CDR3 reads CASSRVTGEGNTIYF. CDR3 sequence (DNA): TGCGCCAGCAGTCGAGTGACAGGCGAGGGAAACACCATATATTTT.

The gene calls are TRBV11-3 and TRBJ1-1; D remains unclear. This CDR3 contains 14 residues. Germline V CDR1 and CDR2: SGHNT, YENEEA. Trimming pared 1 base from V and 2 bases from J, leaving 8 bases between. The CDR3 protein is CASSLGGDNTEAFF. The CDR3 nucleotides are TGTGCCAGCAGCTTAGGAGGAGACAACACTGAAGCTTTCTTT.

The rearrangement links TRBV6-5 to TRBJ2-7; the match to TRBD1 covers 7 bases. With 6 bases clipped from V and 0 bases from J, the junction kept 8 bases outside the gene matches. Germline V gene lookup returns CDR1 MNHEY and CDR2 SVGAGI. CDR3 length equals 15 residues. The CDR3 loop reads CASRETGSSSYEQYF. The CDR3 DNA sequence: TGTGCCAGCAGAGAGACAGGGTCAAGCTCCTACGAGCAGTACTTC.

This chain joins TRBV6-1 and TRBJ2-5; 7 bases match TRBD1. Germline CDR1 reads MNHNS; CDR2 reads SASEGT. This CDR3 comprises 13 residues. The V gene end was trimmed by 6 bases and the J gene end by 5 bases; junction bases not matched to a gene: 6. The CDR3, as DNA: TGTGCCAGCAGGAGACAGGGTCGGGAGACCCAGTACTTC. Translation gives CASRRQGRETQYF.

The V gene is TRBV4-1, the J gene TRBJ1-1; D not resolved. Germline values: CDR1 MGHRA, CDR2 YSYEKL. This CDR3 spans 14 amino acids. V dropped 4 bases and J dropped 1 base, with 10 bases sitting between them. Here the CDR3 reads CASSRQAGNTEAFF. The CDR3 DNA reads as TGCGCCAGCAGCCGTCAGGCCGGGAACACTGAAGCTTTCTTT.

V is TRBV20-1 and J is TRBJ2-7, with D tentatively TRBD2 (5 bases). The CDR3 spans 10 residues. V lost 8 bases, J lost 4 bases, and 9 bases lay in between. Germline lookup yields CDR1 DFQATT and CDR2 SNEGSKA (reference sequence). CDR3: CSSGRYEQYF. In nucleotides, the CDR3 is TGCAGTAGCGGACGATACGAGCAGTACTTC.

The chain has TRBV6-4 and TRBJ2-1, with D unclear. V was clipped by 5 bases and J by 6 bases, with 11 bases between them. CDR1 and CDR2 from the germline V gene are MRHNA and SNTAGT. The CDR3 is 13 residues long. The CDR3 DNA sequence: TGTGCCAGCAGTTCTACTACGGGCAATGAGCAGTTCTTC. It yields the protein CASSSTTGNEQFF.

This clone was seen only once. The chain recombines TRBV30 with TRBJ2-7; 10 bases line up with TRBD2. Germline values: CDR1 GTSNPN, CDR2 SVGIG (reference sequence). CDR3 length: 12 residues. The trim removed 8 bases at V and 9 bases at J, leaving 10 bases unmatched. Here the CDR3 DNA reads TGTGCCAGAGGGACTAGCGCGCACGGGCAGTACTTC. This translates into CARGTSAHGQYF.

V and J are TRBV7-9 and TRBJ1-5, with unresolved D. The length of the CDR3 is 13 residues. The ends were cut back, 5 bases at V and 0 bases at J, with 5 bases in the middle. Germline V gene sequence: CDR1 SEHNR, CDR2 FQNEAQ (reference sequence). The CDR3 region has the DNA TGTGCCAGCAGCCCAGATAGCAATCAGCCCCAGCATTTT. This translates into CASSPDSNQPQHF.

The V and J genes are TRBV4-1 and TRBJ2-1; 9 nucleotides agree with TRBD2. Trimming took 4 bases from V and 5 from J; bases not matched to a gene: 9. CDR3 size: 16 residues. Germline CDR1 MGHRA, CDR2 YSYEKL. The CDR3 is CASSRVAGAGNNEQFF. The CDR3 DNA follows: TGCGCCAGCAGCCGGGTAGCGGGAGCCGGAAACAATGAGCAGTTCTTC.

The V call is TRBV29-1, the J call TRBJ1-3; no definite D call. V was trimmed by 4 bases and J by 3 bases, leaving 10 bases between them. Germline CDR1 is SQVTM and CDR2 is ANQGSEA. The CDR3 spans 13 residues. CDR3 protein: CSVAGSLGNTIYF. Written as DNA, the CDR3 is TGCAGCGTTGCGGGTTCGCTTGGAAACACCATATATTTT.

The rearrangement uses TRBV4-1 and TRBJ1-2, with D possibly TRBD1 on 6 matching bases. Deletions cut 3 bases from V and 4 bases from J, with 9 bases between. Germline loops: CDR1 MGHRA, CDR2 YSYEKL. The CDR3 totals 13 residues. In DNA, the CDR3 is TGCGCCAGCAGCCAGACAGGATTCTATGGCTACACCTTC. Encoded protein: CASSQTGFYGYTF.

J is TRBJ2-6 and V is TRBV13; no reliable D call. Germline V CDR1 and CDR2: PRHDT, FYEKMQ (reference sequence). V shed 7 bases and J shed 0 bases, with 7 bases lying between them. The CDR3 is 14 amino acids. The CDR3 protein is CASISGSGANVLTF. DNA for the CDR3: TGTGCCAGCATTTCCGGCTCTGGGGCCAACGTCCTGACTTTC.